The 19 T cell receptor beta chains below were found in one sample sequenced in a study of tumor and adjacent non-tumor tissue in lung cancer. TCRbeta libraries were built with three rounds of nested PCR, modified from ARM-PCR. TCRdb analysed the multiplex PCR reads with MiXCR anew, one entry per CDR3 protein. The sample includes over 110,000 distinct CDR3 sequences, around 67% of them seen just once. This sample's RNA came from whole unsorted tissue. The sequencing input was lung tumor tissue. The receptors here all came from a man between 60 and 75 years old with small cell lung cancer.

This clonotype was recorded a few times. This sequence may be a read error, since a much larger clone differs from it by one base. The chain uses TRBV20-1 and TRBJ1-5; D remains unclear. The CDR3 has 14 residues. CDR1 DFQATT and CDR2 SNEGSKA come from the germline V gene (reference sequence). CDR3 amino acids: CSARDRRSSQPQHF. The CDR3 nucleotides read TGCAGTGCTAGAGATCGCCGCAGCAGTCAGCCCCAGCATTTT.

This chain links TRBV5-1 with TRBJ2-3; D may be TRBD2 (6 bases). Germline CDR1 and CDR2: SGHRS and YFSETQ. CDR3 length: 14 residues. V was clipped by 9 bases and J by 4 bases, with 18 bases between them. Written as DNA, the CDR3 is TGCGCCAATCAACTACGGACTACTGCAGATACGCAGTATTTT. Translated, it gives CANQLRTTADTQYF.

The chain links TRBV11-2 to TRBJ1-1; possibly TRBD1 for D (6 bases). The CDR3 has 15 residues. V was shortened by 5 bases and J by 5 bases, with 18 bases between the two germline ends. Germline-derived CDR1 and CDR2 are SGHAT and FQNNGV. CDR3 amino acids: CASSRGLGARTEAFF. CDR3 DNA: TGTGCCAGCAGCCGAGGATTGGGGGCCCGAACTGAAGCTTTCTTT.

The V and J genes are TRBV20-1 and TRBJ2-1, with D possibly being TRBD2 (6 bases). Per germline, CDR1 DFQATT and CDR2 SNEGSKA (reference sequence). The CDR3 totals 12 residues. The CDR3 DNA reads TGCAGCGCTCGCGGGAATAATGGTGAGCAGTTCTTC. Its protein product is CSARGNNGEQFF.

This clonotype was counted once. The chain joins TRBV28 to TRBJ2-4; 9 bases align to TRBD1. Germline CDR1 is MDHEN and CDR2 is SYDVKM. The CDR3 totals 15 residues. The junction had 10 bases not matched to a gene; V was cut back by 6 bases and J by 7 bases. CDR3 protein: CASSPGDRAANIQYF. Written as DNA, the CDR3 is TGTGCCAGCAGCCCGGGGGACAGGGCGGCCAACATTCAGTACTTC.

On this clonotype itself: The junction and the germline gene differ at one end; a read error may be behind it. The chain combines TRBV4-2 with TRBJ2-3; D remains unclear. The CDR3 consists of 15 residues. CDR1 and CDR2 from the germline V gene are LGHNA and YNFKEQ. The CDR3: CASCQPTGSTDTQYF. The CDR3 nucleotides read TGTGCCAGCTGCCAACCCACCGGGAGCACAGATACGCAGTATTTT.

The chain links TRBV6-1 to TRBJ1-5; TRBD1 aligns across 11 bases. TRBJ2-3 explains the end of the DNA better; the J call may be wrong. The CDR3 length is 17 residues. Germline V gene lookup returns CDR1 MNHNS and CDR2 SASEGT. Here the CDR3 DNA reads TGTGCCAGCAGTGAGGGGACAGGGGGATATAGCAATCAGCCCCAGTATTTT. This encodes CASSEGTGGYSNQPQYF.

Details on this clonotype: It is likely a read error, because the conserved phenylalanine at the end of the CDR3 is missing. The rearrangement links TRBV5-1 to TRBJ1-5; D is ambiguous. V was clipped by 4 bases and J by 3 bases, with 8 bases between them. This CDR3 is built from 13 residues. Germline CDR1 reads SGHRS; CDR2 reads YFSETQ. The CDR3 region has the DNA TGCGCCAGCAGCGATGGACCCAATCAGCCCCAGCATATT. Translation: CASSDGPNQPQHI.

The CDR3 here is CASTRDRGIYSPLHF. The DNA of the CDR3 is TGTGCCAGTACCCGGGACAGGGGCATTTATTCACCCCTCCACTTT. The chain is built from TRBV19 and TRBJ1-6; 10 nucleotides align to TRBD1. The germline V gene encodes CDR1 LNHDA and CDR2 SQIVND (reference sequence). The CDR3 loop spans 15 amino acids. Losses at the gene ends were 7 bases for V and 8 bases for J; bases not matched to a gene: 8.

A remark on this clonotype: This could be a read error, since a much larger clone is one nucleotide away. V and J are TRBV14 and TRBJ1-2; 9 bases align to TRBD1. CDR1 is SGHDN, CDR2 FVKESK, per germline. The trim removed 6 bases at V and 6 bases at J, leaving 11 bases unmatched. This CDR3 contains 15 residues. For the CDR3, the DNA is TGTGCCAGCAGACACGGATGGGACAGGGACGATGGCTACACCTTC. Translated, it gives CASRHGWDRDDGYTF.

This clonotype was seen more than once but under ten times. The CDR3 loop reads CASRHNRGETQYF. CDR3 nucleotide sequence: TGTGCCAGCAGGCACAACAGGGGTGAGACCCAGTACTTC. The chain recombines TRBV6-6 with TRBJ2-5, with 7 positions matching TRBD1. Trimming cost V 6 bases and J 5 bases; bases outside gene matches: 6. Germline V gene lookup returns CDR1 MNHNY and CDR2 SVGAGI (reference sequence). CDR3 size: 13 residues.

This clonotype was picked up a small number of times. The chain joins TRBV6-5 to TRBJ2-1, with D hard to call. Per the germline V gene, CDR1 is MNHEY and CDR2 is SVGAGI. The CDR3 consists of 13 residues. Trimming cost V 5 bases and J 3 bases, with 8 bases left between them. The CDR3 is CASSREGYNEQFF. CDR3 sequence (DNA): TGTGCCAGCAGTCGTGAAGGCTACAATGAGCAGTTCTTC.

To note about this clonotype: A read error may be the cause here, since a much bigger clone is one base away. The genes are TRBV28 and TRBJ1-5; 11 bases fit TRBD1. Germline CDR1 MDHEN, CDR2 SYDVKM. The CDR3 has 16 residues. The CDR3 protein is CTSSPPDRGLGQPQHF. CDR3 nucleotide sequence: TGTACCAGCAGTCCGCCGGACAGGGGGCTCGGTCAGCCCCAGCATTTT.

As to this clonotype: Compared with germline, one end of the junction differs, possibly owing to a read error. This chain's CDR3 is CASNLAGLAGVGYNEQFF. The CDR3 coding sequence is TGCGCCAGCAACTTGGCCGGGCTAGCGGGAGTGGGGTACAATGAGCAGTTCTTC. V usage is TRBV5-1 and J usage is TRBJ2-1; 10 nucleotides line up with TRBD2. The length of the CDR3 is 18 residues. Germline CDR1 reads SGHRS; CDR2 reads YFSETQ.

This clonotype was found many times. V is TRBV29-1 and J is TRBJ2-1, with TRBD2 as a possible D gene (6 bases). The CDR3 sequence is 14 residues long. CDR1 is SQVTM, CDR2 ANQGSEA, per germline. V lost 7 bases, J lost 9 bases, and 22 bases lay in between. The CDR3 protein is CSAVSGFKRFEQFF. CDR3 nucleotides: TGCAGCGCCGTAAGCGGGTTTAAACGGTTTGAGCAGTTCTTC.

In the case of this clonotype: One junction end does not reproduce the germline sequence, and a read error may be involved. This rearrangement joins TRBV6-1 to TRBJ2-5; D remains ambiguous. There are 12 residues in the CDR3. The germline CDR1 and CDR2 sequences are MNHNS and SASEGT. The DNA for the CDR3 is TGTGCCAGCAACGCCATCCAAGGGACCCAGTACTTC. This sequence encodes CASNAIQGTQYF.

About this clonotype: The germline gene is not matched at one end of the junction; a read error may be the cause. The genes are TRBV20-1 and TRBJ2-1; D may be TRBD2 (6 bases). There are 15 residues in the CDR3. The germline V gene encodes CDR1 DFQATT and CDR2 SNEGSKA (reference sequence). CDR3 in DNA: TGCAATGCTAGAGAAGGATCGGGAGACTACAATGAGCAGTTCTTC. The encoded protein is CNAREGSGDYNEQFF.

This chain connects TRBV6-1 to TRBJ1-3, with D tentatively TRBD1 (5 bases). The germline V gene encodes CDR1 MNHNS and CDR2 SASEGT. The CDR3 covers 14 residues. Trimming cost V 6 bases and J 3 bases, with 12 bases left between them. The CDR3 DNA follows: TGTGCCAGCAGCCTCGGGACGGGTGGAAACACCATATATTTT. Its translation: CASSLGTGGNTIYF.

For this clonotype: At one of its ends the junction is not consistent with the germline gene, which may arise from a read error. This chain uses TRBV6-4 with TRBJ2-5; TRBD1 agrees at 11 bases. This CDR3 contains 16 residues. The V gene's germline CDR1 is MRHNA and CDR2 SNTAGT. The CDR3 spells CASESCLDRGQETQYF. CDR3 DNA sequence: TGTGCCAGCGAATCTTGTCTGGACAGGGGGCAAGAGACTCAGTACTTC.